The following is a T cell receptor (beta chain) sequence with its context. Its target is not known. Sequencing targeted expressed TCRB transcripts, as all isolated RNA had been reverse transcribed. Read counts averaged about 3.57 million for samples of naive, central memory and regulatory T cells. The assay was immunoSEQ multiplex PCR, and TCRdb's table has in-frame clones only and misses some. The table has about 370,000 clones, 8.5% to 10% seen once; the top ten hold approximately 0.6%. Germline V gene lookup returns CDR1 SEHNR and CDR2 FQNEAQ (reference sequence). The CDR3 length is 13 residues. V lost 5 bases, J lost 11 bases, and 10 bases stayed unmatched. These data originate in a study of beta chain features in type 1 diabetes. Study in general: Similarity in age, gender and cell yields was seen between patients and healthy donors.

Study-wide results and caveats: Moderate yet significant TCRB CDR3 shortening was seen in Type 1 diabetes patients in all four CD4+ subsets.

The specimen was central memory CD4+ T cells from blood. This clonotype was sampled from a man aged 25-45 years with type 1 diabetes. This chain joins TRBV7-9 and TRBJ1-1, with 8 positions matching TRBD1. The CDR3 nucleotides are TGTGCCAGCAGCCTTCGGACAGGGAGGGAGGCTTTCTTT. Amino acid sequence: CASSLRTGREAFF.